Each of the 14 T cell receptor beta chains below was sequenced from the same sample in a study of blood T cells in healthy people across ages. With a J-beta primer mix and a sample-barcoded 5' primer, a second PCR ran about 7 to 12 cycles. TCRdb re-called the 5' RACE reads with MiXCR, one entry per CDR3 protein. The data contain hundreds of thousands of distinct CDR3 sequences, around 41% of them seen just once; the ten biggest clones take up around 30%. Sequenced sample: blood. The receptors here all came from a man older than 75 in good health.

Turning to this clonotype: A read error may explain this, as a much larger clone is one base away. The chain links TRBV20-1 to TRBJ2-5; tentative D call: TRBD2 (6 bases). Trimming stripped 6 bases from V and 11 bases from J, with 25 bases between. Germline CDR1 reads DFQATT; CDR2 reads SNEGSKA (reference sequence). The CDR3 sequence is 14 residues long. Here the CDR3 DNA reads TGCAGTGCGCCCAGACTAGAGAGACACAATGAGCAGTACTTC. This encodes CSAPRLERHNEQYF.

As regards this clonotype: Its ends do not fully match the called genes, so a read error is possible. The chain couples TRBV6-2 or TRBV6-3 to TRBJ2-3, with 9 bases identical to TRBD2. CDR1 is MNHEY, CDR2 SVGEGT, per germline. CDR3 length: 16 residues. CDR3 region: CASSSPTSGFGDTQYF. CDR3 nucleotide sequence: TGCGCCAGCAGTTCACCGACTAGCGGTTTCGGAGATACGCAGTATTTT.

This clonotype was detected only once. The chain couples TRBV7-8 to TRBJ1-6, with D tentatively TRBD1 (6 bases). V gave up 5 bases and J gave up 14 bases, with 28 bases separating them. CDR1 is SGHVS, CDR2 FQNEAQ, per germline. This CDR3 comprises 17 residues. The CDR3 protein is CASSRTYLTGLIQALHF. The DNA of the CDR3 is TGTGCCAGCAGCAGAACGTACCTGACAGGATTAATTCAGGCCCTCCACTTT.

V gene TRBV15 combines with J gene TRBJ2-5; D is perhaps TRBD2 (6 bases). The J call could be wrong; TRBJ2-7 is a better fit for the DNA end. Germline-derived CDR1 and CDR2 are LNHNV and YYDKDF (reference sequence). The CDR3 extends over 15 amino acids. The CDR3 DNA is TGTGCCACCAGCAGAGATCCACGCGGGATCTACGAGCAGTACTTC. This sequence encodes CATSRDPRGIYEQYF.

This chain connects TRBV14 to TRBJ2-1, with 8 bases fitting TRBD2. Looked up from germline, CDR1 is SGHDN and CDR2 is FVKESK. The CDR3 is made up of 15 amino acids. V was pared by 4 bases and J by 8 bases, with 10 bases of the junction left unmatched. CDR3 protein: CASSPQRGTGDEQFF. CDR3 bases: TGTGCCAGCAGCCCTCAGCGGGGGACTGGCGATGAGCAGTTCTTC.

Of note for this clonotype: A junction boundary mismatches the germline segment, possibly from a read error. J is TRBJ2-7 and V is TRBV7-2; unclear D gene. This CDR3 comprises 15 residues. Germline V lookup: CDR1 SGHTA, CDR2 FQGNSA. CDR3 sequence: CASSLGKGGSYGQYF. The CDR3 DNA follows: TGTGCCAGCAGCTTAGGGAAGGGCGGATCCTACGGGCAGTACTTC.

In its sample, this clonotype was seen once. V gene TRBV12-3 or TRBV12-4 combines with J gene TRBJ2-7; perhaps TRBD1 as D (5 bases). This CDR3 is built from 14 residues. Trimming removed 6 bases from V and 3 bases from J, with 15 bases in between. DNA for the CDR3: TGTGCCAGCAGCGGAAACTCAGGGTTCTACGAGCAGTACTTC. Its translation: CASSGNSGFYEQYF.

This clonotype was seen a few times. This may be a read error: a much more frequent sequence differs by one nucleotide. This CDR3 is CASSPQSEAEGYGHTF. The DNA for the CDR3 is TGTGCCAGCAGCCCCCAAAGTGAGGCGGAAGGCTATGGCCACACCTTC. V usage is TRBV3-1 and J usage is TRBJ1-2; D is unclear. Germline CDR1 and CDR2: LGHDT and YNNKEL (reference sequence). The CDR3 runs to 16 residues.

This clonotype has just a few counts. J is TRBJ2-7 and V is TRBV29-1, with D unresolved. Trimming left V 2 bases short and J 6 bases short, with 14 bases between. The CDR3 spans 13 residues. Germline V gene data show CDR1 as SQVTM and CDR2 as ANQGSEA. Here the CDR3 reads CSVEPPGGGEQYF. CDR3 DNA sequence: TGCAGCGTTGAACCCCCTGGCGGTGGCGAGCAGTACTTC.

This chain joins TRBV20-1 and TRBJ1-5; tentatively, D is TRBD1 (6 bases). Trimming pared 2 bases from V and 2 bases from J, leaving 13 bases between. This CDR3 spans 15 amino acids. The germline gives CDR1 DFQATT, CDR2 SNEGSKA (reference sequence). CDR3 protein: CSARNRAIGNQPQHF. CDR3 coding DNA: TGCAGTGCTAGAAACAGGGCAATTGGCAATCAGCCCCAGCATTTT.

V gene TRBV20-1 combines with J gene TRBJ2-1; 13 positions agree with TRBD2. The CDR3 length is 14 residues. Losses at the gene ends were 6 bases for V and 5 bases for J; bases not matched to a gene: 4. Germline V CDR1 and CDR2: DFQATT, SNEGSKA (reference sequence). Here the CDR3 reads CSAKTSGRNNEQFF. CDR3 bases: TGCAGTGCCAAGACTAGCGGGAGGAACAATGAGCAGTTCTTC.

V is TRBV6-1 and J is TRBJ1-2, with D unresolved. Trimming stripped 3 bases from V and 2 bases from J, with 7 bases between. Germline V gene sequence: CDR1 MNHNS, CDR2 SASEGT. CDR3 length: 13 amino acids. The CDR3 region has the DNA TGTGCCAGCAGTGATCTGGGGAACTATGGCTACACCTTC. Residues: CASSDLGNYGYTF.

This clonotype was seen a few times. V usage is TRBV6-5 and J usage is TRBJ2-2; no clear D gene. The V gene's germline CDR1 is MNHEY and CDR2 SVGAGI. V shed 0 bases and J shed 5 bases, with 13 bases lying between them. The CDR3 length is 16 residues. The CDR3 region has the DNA TGTGCCAGCAGTTACTCGGTTAGAGGACGTACCGGGGAGCTGTTTTTT. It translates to CASSYSVRGRTGELFF.

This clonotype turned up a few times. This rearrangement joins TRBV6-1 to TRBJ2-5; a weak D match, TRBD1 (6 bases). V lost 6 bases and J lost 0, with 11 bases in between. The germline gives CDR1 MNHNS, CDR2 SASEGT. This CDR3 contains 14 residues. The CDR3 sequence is CASSYRQDQETQYF. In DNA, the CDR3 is TGTGCCAGCAGCTATCGACAGGACCAAGAGACCCAGTACTTC.